This T cell receptor beta chain was found in a study of cytomegalovirus exposure and HLA in healthy donors. With 60 Vbeta and 13 Jbeta primers, the PCR was carried out. How the authors handled the data: The authors later counted about 80 million unique TCR beta chains, 8.5 million to 13 million of them shared. The data were produced by immunoSEQ multiplex PCR, yet TCRdb's version contains in-frame clones alone and is incomplete. V and J calls and clone size follow that table, whereas D and trimming were derived from the DNA. The sample includes over 90,000 clones, approximately 66% seen only once; the top ten take approximately 3.5%. The CDR3 has 15 residues. V dropped 0 bases and J dropped 1 base, with 9 bases sitting between them. Germline CDR1 PRHDT, CDR2 FYEKMQ (reference sequence). There are a few counts of this clone. Its specificity is unknown. Whole-study findings and limits: There were a few CMV-associated chains whose specificity for CMV antigens was confirmed in vitro. Reported findings show TCR beta sequences accurately forecast HLA-A and HLA-B alleles in most subjects.

This clonotype originated in a woman aged 50 to 60 in good health and CMV-seronegative. The sample was PBMCs. The chain employs TRBV13 and TRBJ1-1; D may be TRBD1 (6 bases). The CDR3 nucleotides are TGTGCCAGCAGCTTAGGACAGGGATCGAACACTGAAGCTTTCTTT. It encodes CASSLGQGSNTEAFF. Drawing the rest from reference TRBV13 and TRBJ1-1, the complete variable domain is AAGVIQSPRHLIKEKRETATLKCYPIPRHDTVYWYQQGPGQDPQFLISFYEKMQSDKGSIPDRFSAQQFSDYHSELNMSSLELGDSALYFCASSLGQGSNTEAFFGQGTRLTVV.